These 26 T cell receptor beta chains were all obtained from the same sample, sequenced in a study of T cell clonality in common variable immunodeficiency. TCRdb keeps only in-frame clones here, not all; method: immunoSEQ multiplex PCR. This repertoire holds roughly 58,000 clones, and none appear only once. The sequencing sample was made of peripheral blood mononuclear cells. The receptors stem from a person between 18 and 75 years old in good health.

This clone came up many times. The read ends 3 residues before the CDR3 terminus; that terminus is restored from the germline J gene. V gene TRBV20-1 combines with J gene TRBJ1-2, with 7 bases lining up with TRBD1. Germline V lookup: CDR1 DFQATT, CDR2 SNEGSKA (reference sequence). Trimming removed 2 bases from V and 3 bases from J; junction bases left unmatched: 6. CDR3 size: 14 residues. The sequenced CDR3 bases are TGCAGTGCTAGAACCGGGGACAGCTACTATGGC. This translates into CSARTGDSYYG. The whole CDR3 protein reads CSARTGDSYYGYTF.

This clone was seen at least ten times. The sequenced fragment ends 3 residues before the CDR3 boundary, so the rest is inferred from the germline J gene. V and J are TRBV20-1 and TRBJ1-5; D possibly corresponds to TRBD1 (6 bases). The CDR3 spans 15 residues. V was clipped by 0 bases and J by 7 bases, with 16 bases between them. The germline V gene encodes CDR1 DFQATT and CDR2 SNEGSKA (reference sequence). CDR3 DNA (partial): TGCAGTGCTAGAGATTTCCGGGACACAGGGCAGCCC. Encoded protein: CSARDFRDTGQP. In full, the CDR3 reads CSARDFRDTGQPQHF.

This clone appeared many times. The read halts 3 residues ahead of the CDR3 end, with the missing end drawn from the germline J gene. The genes are TRBV19 and TRBJ1-2; 9 positions match TRBD1. The CDR3 has 16 residues. The V gene's germline CDR1 is LNHDA and CDR2 SQIVND (reference sequence). The V and J ends lost 4 bases and 3 bases, in that order; junction bases with no gene match: 9. The CDR3 sequence: CASSRTGAFPYYGYTF. The covered CDR3 bases are TGTGCCAGTAGTAGGACAGGGGCCTTTCCATACTATGGC.

This clone was picked up many times. The CDR3 end is not reached by the read, which stops 3 residues before it; the germline J gene fills it in. The rearrangement joins TRBV5-1 to TRBJ1-4, with TRBD1 matching over 7 bases. Germline-derived CDR1 and CDR2 are SGHRS and YFSETQ. The V and J ends lost 4 bases and 5 bases, in that order; junction bases with no gene match: 5. The CDR3 contains 14 residues. The CDR3 protein is CASSTGQLNEKLFF. CDR3 DNA (partial): TGCGCCAGCAGCACGGGACAGCTCAATGAAAAA.

This clone was recorded many times. The CDR3 end lies 3 residues beyond the end of the read and is filled in from the germline J gene. The V gene is TRBV10-3, the J gene TRBJ2-4; D might be TRBD1 (5 bases). Trimming cost V 3 bases and J 3 bases, with 9 bases left between them. The CDR3 sequence is 14 residues long. The germline V gene has CDR1 ENHRY and CDR2 SYGVKD. The CDR3 bases that were read are TGTGCCATCAGTGAACAGGCGATCAAAAACATT. The encoded protein is CAISEQAIKNI. The full CDR3 protein reads CAISEQAIKNIQYF.

This clone appeared many times. The read falls 3 residues short of the CDR3 end, and the missing part is taken from the germline J gene. This chain joins TRBV2 and TRBJ2-7; 13 nucleotides align to TRBD2. In germline, CDR1 is SNHLY, CDR2 FYNNEI. This CDR3 comprises 16 residues. With V trimmed by 6 bases and J by 2 bases, 7 bases remained unmatched. CDR3 residues: CASSPGTSGIAYEQYF. The covered CDR3 bases are TGTGCCAGCAGCCCCGGGACTAGCGGGATCGCCTACGAG.

This clone was detected many times. The CDR3 end falls 3 residues outside the read, so it is completed with the germline J gene. The chain has TRBV30 and TRBJ2-7; D may be TRBD1 (6 bases). The CDR3 extends over 14 amino acids. In germline, CDR1 is GTSNPN, CDR2 SVGIG (reference sequence). Trimming shortened V by 3 bases and J by 6 bases, and 18 bases separated the two germline ends. The CDR3 reads CAWRWGTSVSEQYF. CDR3 DNA, as far as it was read: TGTGCCTGGAGGTGGGGGACATCGGTTTCCGAG.

The sample holds many counts of this clone. The read ends 3 residues before the CDR3 terminus; that terminus is restored from the germline J gene. The gene calls are TRBV29-1 and TRBJ2-3, with D hard to call. The CDR3 extends over 10 amino acids. Germline V lookup: CDR1 SQVTM, CDR2 ANQGSEA. The V end was cut by 4 bases, the J end by 6 bases, with 5 bases between. CDR3: CSVAFDTQYF. Partial CDR3 DNA: TGCAGCGTTGCATTTGATACG.

This clone was found many times. At one boundary the junction diverges from the germline segment, which might be a read error. The read terminates 3 residues ahead of where the CDR3 ends, so the germline J gene completes it. The J gene is TRBJ1-1, the V gene TRBV4-2; weak D call: TRBD1 (6 bases). The CDR3 contains 16 residues. CDR1 and CDR2 (germline): LGHNA, YNFKEQ. The DNA read from the CDR3 is TGCGCCAGCAGCTTGTTGCGCAGGACAGCGAACACTGAA. Encoded protein: CASSLLRRTANTE. The whole CDR3 protein reads CASSLLRRTANTEAFF.

The sample holds many counts of this clone. Read data end 3 residues before the CDR3 end; the end is taken from the germline J gene. The V call is TRBV7-8, the J call TRBJ2-1; TRBD1 might be the D (5 bases). V lost 3 bases to trimming and J lost 9 bases, with 15 bases between them. This CDR3 contains 14 residues. CDR1 is SGHVS and CDR2 is FQNEAQ in the germline V gene. The DNA read from the CDR3 is TGTGCCAGCAGCTTCCGCAGGGCGTTAGGTGAG. Translating gives CASSFRRALGE. The full-length CDR3 reads as CASSFRRALGEQFF. Together with reference TRBV7-8 and TRBJ2-1, the CDR3 gives the full variable domain: GAGVSQSPRYKVAKRGQDVALRCDPISGHVSLFWYQQALGQGPEFLTYFQNEAQLDKSGLPSDRFFAERPEGSVSTLKIQRTQQEDSAVYLCASSFRRALGEQFFGPGTRLTVL.

This clone was picked up a small number of times. The CDR3 end is not reached by the read, which stops 3 residues before it; the germline J gene fills it in. J is TRBJ2-7 and V is TRBV7-7; TRBD1 aligns across 8 bases. CDR3 size: 14 residues. After removal of 5 bases from V and 2 bases from J, the junction contained 5 bases not matched to a gene. From germline, CDR1 is SSHAT and CDR2 FNYEAQ (reference sequence). The CDR3 bases that were read are TGTGCCAGCAGCCCCGGGACAGGTCCCTACGAG. Protein product: CASSPGTGPYE. The entire CDR3 protein reads CASSPGTGPYEQYF.

This clone was counted many times. Coverage ceases 3 residues before the CDR3 finishes, and the germline J gene fills in the end. The rearrangement uses TRBV10-1 and TRBJ1-2; D may be TRBD1 (5 bases). The CDR3 is made up of 13 amino acids. Germline V gene sequence: CDR1 WNHNN, CDR2 SYGVQD (reference sequence). CDR3 region: CASSDWGYRGYTF. The CDR3 bases that were read are TGCGCCAGCAGTGACTGGGGCTATCGGGGC.

This clone was detected ten times or more. The CDR3 extends 3 residues past the end of the read, so its final part is completed from the germline J gene. This rearrangement joins TRBV5-6 to TRBJ2-3; TRBD2 might be the D (6 bases). The CDR3 has 13 residues. Per the germline V gene, CDR1 is SGHDT and CDR2 is YYEEEE. Trimming cost V 4 bases and J 4 bases, with 10 bases left between them. CDR3 sequence: CASSRLVPDTQYF. The CDR3 bases that were read are TGTGCCAGCAGCCGACTAGTTCCAGATACG.

This clone was counted many times. The read terminates 3 residues ahead of where the CDR3 ends, so the germline J gene completes it. This specimen includes other DNA sequences encoding the same CDR3. The chain is built from TRBV20-1 and TRBJ2-7; no definite D call. V shed 4 bases and J shed 2 bases, with 9 bases lying between them. This CDR3 has 12 residues. CDR1 is DFQATT and CDR2 is SNEGSKA in the germline V gene (reference sequence). CDR3 protein: CSATGSPYEQYF. The DNA read from the CDR3 is TGCAGTGCTACTGGTAGCCCCTACGAG.

This clone was seen repeatedly, ten times or more. The read finishes 3 residues shy of the CDR3 end, and the germline J gene is used to complete it. Within the sample, other DNA sequences also encode this same CDR3. The chain uses TRBV7-2 and TRBJ1-2; no reliable D call. Trimming shortened V by 5 bases and J by 5 bases, and 6 bases separated the two germline ends. The germline gives CDR1 SGHTA, CDR2 FQGNSA. The length of the CDR3 is 11 residues. CDR3 DNA (partial): TGTGCCAGCAGCCGCGCGTATGGC. Its translation: CASSRAYG. The whole CDR3 sequence reads CASSRAYGYTF.

Ten or more counts support this clone. Sequencing ends 3 residues short of the CDR3 end; the germline J gene provides the rest. This sequence joins TRBV19 and TRBJ2-1; the D is unclear. CDR1 is LNHDA, CDR2 SQIVND, per germline (reference sequence). The CDR3 extends over 20 amino acids. V was cut by 3 bases and J by 0 bases, with 24 bases left in between. CDR3 DNA, as far as it was read: TGTGCCAGTAGTATCGTATTCCCCAGATCCCAAAAGAGCTCCTACAATGAG. This translates into CASSIVFPRSQKSSYNE. In full, the CDR3 is CASSIVFPRSQKSSYNEQFF.

This clone was detected ten times or more. With the read ending 3 residues before the CDR3 end, the germline J gene is used to fill in that end. The chain joins TRBV19 to TRBJ2-1, with 9 bases identical to TRBD1. Unmatched junction bases numbered 7, after V lost 9 bases and J lost 1 base. Per the germline V gene, CDR1 is LNHDA and CDR2 is SQIVND (reference sequence). The CDR3 extends over 15 amino acids. The CDR3 DNA, read in part, is TGTGCCAGCCGAACGGACAGGGGATCCTACAATGAG. Amino acid sequence: CASRTDRGSYNE. The entire CDR3 sequence reads CASRTDRGSYNEQFF.

This clone was picked up many times. The CDR3 end lies 3 residues beyond the end of the read and is filled in from the germline J gene. The V call is TRBV29-1, the J call TRBJ1-1; D gene ambiguous. The CDR3 sequence is 8 residues long. CDR1 and CDR2 from the germline V gene are SQVTM and ANQGSEA. The CDR3 here is CSVVGAFF. The CDR3 DNA, read in part, is TGCAGCGTTGTCGGT.

This clone was recorded many times. The read stops 3 residues short of the end of the CDR3; the missing end is completed from the germline J gene. The chain couples TRBV20-1 to TRBJ2-2; a weak D match, TRBD1 (6 bases). The CDR3 runs 12 residues. CDR1 is DFQATT and CDR2 is SNEGSKA in the germline V gene (reference sequence). CDR3 region: CSARDQTGPLFF. CDR3 DNA, as far as it was read: TGCAGTGCTAGAGACCAGACAGGTCCG.

This clone was counted ten times or more. CDR3 DNA (partial): TGTGCCAGCAGCTCTGCAACTAATGAAAAA. Amino acids: CASSSATNEK. The entire CDR3 sequence reads CASSSATNEKLFF. The chain uses TRBV7-8 and TRBJ1-4; D not resolved. The sequenced fragment ends 3 residues before the CDR3 boundary, so the rest is inferred from the germline J gene. The CDR3 spans 13 residues. The germline CDR1 and CDR2 sequences are SGHVS and FQNEAQ. Trimming shortened V by 4 bases and J by 0 bases, and 3 bases separated the two germline ends.

At least ten counts were recorded for this clone. Read sequence stops 3 residues before the CDR3 end, and the germline J gene provides the missing end. V is TRBV18 and J is TRBJ1-5; D is possibly TRBD1 (5 bases). Germline assignment: CDR1 KGHSH and CDR2 LQKENI. The CDR3 is 14 residues long. Trimming removed 2 bases at V and 5 bases at J, with 10 bases between. CDR3 amino acids: CASSPSSGYQPQHF. The sequenced part of the CDR3 DNA is TGTGCCAGCTCACCATCCTCAGGGTATCAGCCC.

This clone was counted ten times or more. The read gets to within 3 residues of the CDR3 end, and the germline J gene fills in the rest. The chain couples TRBV12-3 or TRBV12-4 to TRBJ1-1; D perhaps matches TRBD1 (6 bases). Trimming shortened V by 3 bases and J by 3 bases, and 14 bases separated the two germline ends. The CDR3 spans 15 residues. The CDR3 sequence: CASSFGRGGHTEAFF. The sequenced CDR3 bases are TGTGCCAGCAGTTTCGGCAGGGGCGGTCACACTGAA.

Ten or more counts support this clone. Read data end 3 residues before the CDR3 end; the end is taken from the germline J gene. The chain has TRBV5-6 and TRBJ1-2, with D perhaps matching TRBD1 (6 bases). Between the trimmed V and J ends, which lost 0 bases and 6 bases, there was a span of 15 bases. Germline values: CDR1 SGHDT, CDR2 YYEEEE. This CDR3 contains 15 residues. CDR3 in amino acids: CASSLVPGVVDGYTF. The CDR3 DNA, read in part, is TGTGCCAGCAGCTTGGTACCAGGGGTGGTCGATGGC.

This clone was picked up many times. The observed sequence ends 3 residues before the CDR3 terminus, with the missing tail filled in from the germline J gene. The rearrangement links TRBV30 to TRBJ2-1; a possible D gene is TRBD2 (5 bases). Trimming took 4 bases from V and 5 from J, leaving 21 bases between them. Germline loops: CDR1 GTSNPN, CDR2 SVGIG (reference sequence). The CDR3 has 16 residues. The CDR3 loop is CAWIPVTSGAHNEQFF. The DNA read from the CDR3 is TGTGCCTGGATCCCAGTGACCAGCGGAGCCCACAATGAG.

This clone was counted many times. The CDR3 end falls 3 residues outside the read, so it is completed with the germline J gene. The chain uses TRBV20-1 and TRBJ2-7; 7 bases align to TRBD2. Trimming removed 0 bases from V and 0 bases from J; junction bases left unmatched: 5. CDR1 and CDR2 (germline): DFQATT, SNEGSKA (reference sequence). The CDR3 loop spans 15 amino acids. The DNA read from the CDR3 is TGCAGTGCTAGAGATGTCGGCGGGAGCTCCTACGAG. This encodes CSARDVGGSSYE. The CDR3 reads in full as CSARDVGGSSYEQYF.

This clone was seen at least ten times. The CDR3 is cut off 3 residues early in the read; its end comes from the germline J gene. J is TRBJ1-5 and V is TRBV20-1, with unresolved D. The length of the CDR3 is 14 residues. Germline V gene data show CDR1 as DFQATT and CDR2 as SNEGSKA (reference sequence). Trimming left V 0 bases short and J 0 bases short, with 6 bases between. The chain's CDR3 is CSARDLYSNQPQHF. The covered CDR3 bases are TGCAGTGCTAGAGATCTGTATAGCAATCAGCCC.